This TCR beta chain was documented in a study of T cell changes during pregnancy in multiple sclerosis. Clones were read by immunoSEQ multiplex PCR, and TCRdb kept only the in-frame ones, dropping some. The table has about 92,000 clones, roughly nine tenths seen once. The germline V and J ends were trimmed by 2 bases and 3 bases, with 8 bases remaining between them. The CDR3 is 14 residues long. The germline V gene encodes CDR1 LNHDA and CDR2 SQIVND (reference sequence). The chain couples TRBV19 to TRBJ1-5; tentatively, D is TRBD1 (5 bases). This clonotype was sampled from a female donor with multiple sclerosis, enrolled in a pregnancy study. The input for sequencing was peripheral blood, taken in the first trimester of pregnancy. The chain's CDR3 is CASSISGYNQPQHF. Written as DNA, the CDR3 is TGTGCCAGTAGTATATCAGGGTACAATCAGCCCCAGCATTTT.